Sequencing of this T cell receptor (beta chain) was carried out in a study of vaccination and CD4 T cells after COVID-19. The overall study: Researchers treated cells with overlapping spike peptides taken from SARS-CoV-2, HCoV-NL63, HCoV-OC43 and HCoV-229E.

Cultured CD4+ T-cell DNA underwent Oncomine TCR Beta short-read sequencing. Using the QIAamp micro DNA kit, genomic DNA was extracted from the CD4+ T cells that had been cultured. MiXCR was run by TCRdb on the PCR reads, yielding one entry per CDR3 protein. The top ten hold more than 12% of the sample, which has 9,500 to 15,000 distinct CDR3 sequences, around half seen once. Trimming took 6 bases from V and 6 from J, leaving 21 bases between them. In germline, CDR1 is LNHDA, CDR2 SQIVND (reference sequence). CDR3 length equals 15 residues. Study-level points and caveats: Going from approximately 21 to 38, median SARS-CoV-2-reactive clonotypes did not rise significantly. Within convalescent individuals, 304 out of 307 vaccine-specific clones proved to be spike mono-reactive.

The treatment denotes: approximately 9-day PBMC culture with coronavirus spike peptide pools or control peptides (ViraFEST assay). To note about this clonotype: Its antigen is not known.

This receptor was identified in a human donor who had recovered from COVID-19. The chain combines TRBV19 with TRBJ2-7; a possible D gene is TRBD1 (6 bases). The sequenced sample was CD4+ T cells from blood, cultured in vitro. The CDR3 DNA reads TGTGCCAGTAGGGCCCTGGGTCAGGGGTTAGTCGAGCAGTACTTC. It translates to CASRALGQGLVEQYF.